This T cell receptor (beta chain) was identified in a study of cytomegalovirus exposure and HLA in healthy donors. Study-level background: An analysis done earlier identified 100 million to 140 million unique TCR beta sequences from 190 million or so T cells. Assignment to the Caucasian-associated ancestry cluster applied to around 80% of the approximately 400 genotyped donors. Counted in an early data release were about 85 million unique TCRs from HLA-typed donors.

This CDR3 contains 14 residues. Germline loops: CDR1 MNHEY, CDR2 SMNVEV (reference sequence). Trimming pared 2 bases from V and 6 bases from J, leaving 13 bases between. Use of 60 Vbeta and 13 Jbeta primers characterized the PCR. TCRdb's table, derived via immunoSEQ multiplex PCR, lists solely in-frame clones and lacks some. Of some 160,000 clones in the sample, 75% to 85% were seen once. V usage is TRBV27 and J usage is TRBJ1-2; no clear D. The TCR sequence derives from a man aged 50 to 59 in good health and CMV-seropositive. The sample was PBMCs. The CDR3 DNA follows: TGTGCCAGCAGTTTAGAGGGCTGGGGTCATGGCTACACCTTC. Its translation is CASSLEGWGHGYTF.